The next 21 T cell receptor beta chains were all read from a single sample in a study of cytomegalovirus exposure and HLA in healthy donors. It was with 60 Vbeta and 13 Jbeta primers that the PCR ran. TCRdb's copy holds only in-frame clones and misses some; the assay was immunoSEQ multiplex PCR. The sample yields about 130,000 clones, around 81% seen once. The specimen sequenced was PBMCs. These receptors came from a man aged 18 to 35 in good health and CMV-seronegative.

The chain uses TRBV9 and TRBJ1-4; 8 bases are shared with TRBD1. Germline trimming cut 3 bases from V and 8 bases from J; bases unmatched to any gene: 15. The CDR3 totals 17 residues. Germline loops: CDR1 SGDLS, CDR2 YYNGEE. The CDR3 sequence is CASSAGTGRGGEEKLFF. In DNA form, the CDR3 reads TGTGCCAGCAGCGCGGGGACAGGACGTGGGGGCGAGGAAAAACTGTTTTTT. The entire variable domain, with the rest obtained from reference TRBV9 and TRBJ1-4, is as follows: DSGVTQTPKHLITATGQRVTLRCSPRSGDLSVYWYQQSLDQGLQFLIQYYNGEERAKGNILERFSAQQFPDLHSELNLSSLELGDSALYFCASSAGTGRGGEEKLFFGSGTQLSVL.

This clone was counted between two and nine times. V gene TRBV30 combines with J gene TRBJ2-7; TRBD1 agrees at 7 bases. This CDR3 spans 17 amino acids. Germline V CDR1 and CDR2: GTSNPN, SVGIG (reference sequence). The V and J ends lost 4 bases and 3 bases, in that order; junction bases with no gene match: 18. The CDR3 DNA reads as TGTGCCTGGAAGGGTAGGCACCCGGACAGGCGGCACTACGAGCAGTACTTC. It translates to CAWKGRHPDRRHYEQYF. Supplemented by reference TRBV30 and TRBJ2-7, the full variable domain reads SQTIHQWPATLVQPVGSPLSLECTVEGTSNPNLYWYRQAAGRGLQLLFYSVGIGQISSEVPQNLSASRPQDRQFILSSKKLLLSDSGFYLCAWKGRHPDRRHYEQYFGPGTRLTVT.

The chain couples TRBV4-3 to TRBJ1-3; D gene unclear. V lost 1 base to trimming and J lost 0 bases, with 7 bases between them. This CDR3 spans 15 amino acids. CDR1 LGHNA and CDR2 YSLEER come from the germline V gene. CDR3 region: CASSQAGYSGNTIYF. DNA for the CDR3: TGCGCCAGCAGCCAAGCGGGGTACTCTGGAAACACCATATATTTT.

The chain employs TRBV6-5 and TRBJ1-5; D not certain. With 2 bases removed from V and 4 bases from J, the gap between germline ends came to 9 bases. This CDR3 contains 14 residues. In germline, CDR1 is MNHEY, CDR2 SVGAGI. CDR3 amino acids: CASSYTRENQPQHF. CDR3 bases: TGTGCCAGCAGTTACACGAGGGAGAATCAGCCCCAGCATTTT.

This rearrangement joins TRBV27 to TRBJ2-3; D is undetermined. Per germline, CDR1 MNHEY and CDR2 SMNVEV (reference sequence). This CDR3 is 15 amino acids long. Trimming took off 3 bases at V and 0 bases at J, with 10 bases between the two ends. CDR3 coding DNA: TGTGCCAGCAGTTTGTCCGGGTTGAGCACAGATACGCAGTATTTT. It yields the protein CASSLSGLSTDTQYF.

V gene TRBV5-6 combines with J gene TRBJ1-2; D uncertain. CDR3 length: 13 residues. Trimming took off 5 bases at V and 8 bases at J, with 16 bases between the two ends. CDR1 is SGHDT and CDR2 is YYEEEE in the germline V gene. CDR3 in DNA: TGTGCCAGCAGTTATAACCCTGGGCCGGGCTACACCTTC. Translating gives CASSYNPGPGYTF.

The chain employs TRBV6-1 and TRBJ1-6; 7 nucleotides line up with TRBD1. The CDR3 runs to 15 residues. Germline assignment: CDR1 MNHNS and CDR2 SASEGT. The trim removed 6 bases at V and 7 bases at J, leaving 9 bases unmatched. Here the CDR3 reads CASRVNRDSNSPLHF. For the CDR3, the DNA is TGTGCCAGCAGGGTTAACCGGGACAGCAATTCACCCCTCCACTTT.

This clone appeared a few times. The chain uses TRBV25-1 and TRBJ2-7; 7 bases align to TRBD2. In germline, CDR1 is MGHDK, CDR2 SYGVNS. V was pared by 5 bases and J by 0 bases, with 10 bases of the junction left unmatched. The CDR3 contains 16 residues. The CDR3 here is CASSLSGGVPSYEQYF. DNA of the CDR3: TGTGCCAGCAGTCTATCGGGGGGAGTCCCCTCCTACGAGCAGTACTTC.

This clone was seen a few times. The chain uses TRBV6-1 and TRBJ1-4; 8 nucleotides line up with TRBD1. This CDR3 comprises 16 residues. After removal of 1 base from V and 5 bases from J, the junction contained 6 bases not matched to a gene. Looked up from germline, CDR1 is MNHNS and CDR2 is SASEGT. The CDR3 protein is CASSEGGGQGNEKLFF. In DNA, the CDR3 is TGTGCCAGCAGTGAAGGAGGAGGACAGGGAAATGAAAAACTGTTTTTT.

For the CDR3, the DNA is TGTGCCAGCAGACCAGGGACACCCGAGCAGTACTTC. It specifies CASRPGTPEQYF. The chain joins TRBV11-2 to TRBJ2-7; TRBD1 might be the D (6 bases). Per germline, CDR1 SGHAT and CDR2 FQNNGV. The ends were cut back, 6 bases at V and 6 bases at J, with 12 bases in the middle. The length of the CDR3 is 12 residues. The variable domain in full, completed from reference TRBV11-2 and TRBJ2-7, reads EAGVAQSPRYKIIEKRQSVAFWCNPISGHATLYWYQQILGQGPKLLIQFQNNGVVDDSQLPKDRFSAERLKGVDSTLKIQPAKLEDSAVYLCASRPGTPEQYFGPGTRLTVT.

This rearrangement joins TRBV9 to TRBJ1-5, with D maybe TRBD1 (5 bases). This CDR3 contains 13 residues. The V end was cut by 4 bases, the J end by 10 bases, with 15 bases between. Germline V gene sequence: CDR1 SGDLS, CDR2 YYNGEE. The CDR3 is CASSTSLQGPQHF. CDR3 nucleotides: TGTGCCAGCAGCACGAGCCTCCAGGGACCCCAGCATTTT.

V gene TRBV28 combines with J gene TRBJ1-6, with 7 bases that match TRBD1. The CDR3 sequence is 19 residues long. The V gene end was trimmed by 6 bases and the J gene end by 0 bases; junction bases not matched to a gene: 14. Per the germline V gene, CDR1 is MDHEN and CDR2 is SYDVKM. The CDR3 nucleotides read TGTGCCAGCAGCAGCCCCGGGACAGCCCTGAGCTCCTATAATTCACCCCTCCACTTT. It is translated as CASSSPGTALSSYNSPLHF.

V gene TRBV6-6 combines with J gene TRBJ2-4; D possibly corresponds to TRBD1 (5 bases). Germline lookup yields CDR1 MNHNY and CDR2 SVGAGI (reference sequence). The V gene lost 0 bases and the J gene lost 6 bases, with 15 bases spanning the gap. This CDR3 comprises 16 residues. The CDR3 sequence is CASSYSPGQGVNIQYF. The CDR3 nucleotides read TGTGCCAGCAGTTACTCTCCAGGGCAGGGTGTAAACATTCAGTACTTC.

The chain employs TRBV2 and TRBJ2-1; no reliable D call. Germline loops: CDR1 SNHLY, CDR2 FYNNEI. This CDR3 has 13 amino acids. Trimming removed 6 bases from V and 5 bases from J, with 11 bases in between. CDR3 amino acids: CASSREKDNEQFF. The DNA of the CDR3 is TGTGCCAGCAGCCGCGAAAAAGACAATGAGCAGTTCTTC. The complete variable domain, with remaining parts taken from reference TRBV2 and TRBJ2-1, reads EPEVTQTPSHQVTQMGQEVILRCVPISNHLYFYWYRQILGQKVEFLVSFYNNEISEKSEIFDDQFSVERPDGSNFTLKIRSTKLEDSAMYFCASSREKDNEQFFGPGTRLTVL.

This chain links TRBV4-3 with TRBJ2-1, with a tentative D call TRBD1 (6 bases). V was shortened by 4 bases and J by 5 bases, with 15 bases between the two germline ends. Germline CDR1 is LGHNA and CDR2 is YSLEER. The CDR3 covers 15 residues. The CDR3 sequence: CASSRPQGKDNEQFF. In nucleotides, the CDR3 is TGCGCCAGCAGCCGGCCCCAGGGGAAGGACAATGAGCAGTTCTTC.

This clone appeared a single time. This rearrangement joins TRBV6-1 to TRBJ2-7; a weak D match, TRBD1 (6 bases). Trimming took 8 bases from V and 2 from J, leaving 10 bases between them. The CDR3 covers 12 residues. The germline V gene has CDR1 MNHNS and CDR2 SASEGT. The CDR3 bases are TGTGCCAGCGCTAGGACAGCCTACGAGCAGTACTTC. It is translated as CASARTAYEQYF.

This sequence joins TRBV5-6 and TRBJ1-2; D not certain. CDR1 is SGHDT and CDR2 is YYEEEE in the germline V gene. The CDR3 contains 12 residues. V dropped 1 base and J dropped 8 bases, with 9 bases sitting between them. CDR3 sequence (DNA): TGTGCCAGCAGCTTGCGACCGGAGGGCTACACCTTC. It codes for CASSLRPEGYTF.

This clone has only one observation. The chain carries TRBV18 and TRBJ1-6; D remains unclear. In germline, CDR1 is KGHSH, CDR2 LQKENI. CDR3 length: 13 amino acids. Trimming stripped 7 bases from V and 9 bases from J, with 13 bases between. The CDR3 spells CASFDASGSPLHF. DNA for the CDR3: TGTGCCAGCTTCGATGCGAGTGGTTCACCCCTCCACTTT.

This rearrangement joins TRBV4-1 to TRBJ1-2, with a weak D call TRBD1 (5 bases). Per the germline V gene, CDR1 is MGHRA and CDR2 is YSYEKL. V was trimmed by 0 bases and J by 4 bases, leaving 9 bases between them. CDR3 size: 14 residues. The CDR3 nucleotides read TGCGCCAGCAGCCAAGATGGCAGGGCCTATGGCTACACCTTC. It encodes CASSQDGRAYGYTF.

The genes are TRBV2 and TRBJ2-2, with a tentative D call TRBD2 (5 bases). This CDR3 spans 14 amino acids. Trimming took 6 bases from V and 3 from J, leaving 11 bases between them. Per the germline V gene, CDR1 is SNHLY and CDR2 is FYNNEI. The CDR3 is CASRAVGDTGELFF. DNA for the CDR3: TGTGCCAGCAGGGCCGTCGGGGACACCGGGGAGCTGTTTTTT.

CDR3 protein: CASSPTDRGDRNEQFF. CDR3 DNA: TGTGCCAGCTCACCCACAGACAGGGGGGATAGGAATGAGCAGTTCTTC. The chain carries TRBV18 and TRBJ2-1; TRBD1 agrees at 9 bases. CDR1 and CDR2 from the germline V gene are KGHSH and LQKENI. Trimming removed 3 bases from V and 7 bases from J; junction bases left unmatched: 10. The CDR3 sequence is 16 residues long.